A selection of T cell receptor beta chains follows, all from one sample in a study of shared clonotypes between healthy human individuals. Produced via immunoSEQ multiplex PCR; TCRdb's table is partial and in-frame only. The repertoire holds approximately 590,000 clones, with about 95% as singletons. The sequencing input was naive CD8+ T cells sorted from blood. Every receptor here comes from a woman in her twenties or thirties in good health. Both conserved end residues are part of each CDR3. Each record gives: V gene, CDR3 length, D gene, clone size, J gene, CDR3 DNA, CDR3 protein. A D gene is named only where the DNA matches it firmly. Part of the rows lack a size; the others show once, few, many or a class for expanded clones.

TRBV29-1	13	.	.	TRBJ2-7	TGCAGCGTTGAATCCGCCTCTGACTACGAGCAGTACTTC	CSVESASDYEQYF
TRBV7-3	16	TRBD2	.	TRBJ2-7	TGTGCCAGCAGTACCCGGCGAGCGGGAAAGGGCCTCGAGCAGTACTTC	CASSTRRAGKGLEQYF
TRBV10-2	13	TRBD1	once	TRBJ1-5	TGCGCCAGCAGTGACAGGGGGAGGCAGCCCCAGCATTTT	CASSDRGRQPQHF
TRBV5-4	15	TRBD2	.	TRBJ2-1	TGTGCCAGCAGCGCGGGACTAGCGGATAACAATGAGCAGTTCTTC	CASSAGLADNNEQFF
TRBV27	15	TRBD2	.	TRBJ2-7	TGTGCCAGCAGATGGACTAGCGGGAGCATCTACGAGCAGTACTTC	CASRWTSGSIYEQYF
TRBV5-4	18	TRBD2	.	TRBJ2-2	TGTGCCAGCAGCTTCGGGTGGCGGGAGGGCCCGAACACCGGGGAGCTGTTTTTT	CASSFGWREGPNTGELFF
TRBV27	14	.	.	TRBJ1-1	TGTGCCAGCAGTCCCCAGGGTAGTAACACTGAAGCTTTCTTT	CASSPQGSNTEAFF
TRBV21-1	16	.	.	TRBJ2-7	TGTGCCAGCCGAACGGGGATTCTTAACAGGTCCTACGAGCAGTACTTC	CASRTGILNRSYEQYF
TRBV10-1	12	.	few	TRBJ1-2	TGCGCCAGCAGTGATCCCGGGAGTGGCTACACCTTC	CASSDPGSGYTF
TRBV7-6	14	TRBD2	.	TRBJ2-3	TGTGCCAGCAGCTTAGGATCCGGGGGGGATACGCAGTATTTT	CASSLGSGGDTQYF
TRBV30	16	TRBD2	.	TRBJ2-1	TGTGCCTGGAGTGCCTTCCTTGGCGGGGGGAATAATGAGCAGTTCTTC	CAWSAFLGGGNNEQFF
TRBV5-1	14	.	.	TRBJ2-1	TGCGCCAGCAGCTTGAACTTAGTGAGGGGTGAGCAGTTCTTC	CASSLNLVRGEQFF
TRBV13	11	.	.	TRBJ2-5	TGTGCCAGCAGCTCAAGAGAGACCCAGTACTTC	CASSSRETQYF
TRBV27	12	.	.	TRBJ2-1	TGTGCCAGCAGCAGCGACTACAATGAGCAGTTCTTC	CASSSDYNEQFF
TRBV5-1	14	.	.	TRBJ2-5	TGCGCCAGCAGCTACCTCCTGTACCAAGAGACCCAGTACTTC	CASSYLLYQETQYF
TRBV13	17	.	.	TRBJ1-1	TGTGCCAGCAGCTTAGGTGGGGACTTCTCGAGTAAACGAGAAGCTTTCTTT	CASSLGGDFSSKREAFF
TRBV29-1	13	TRBD1	.	TRBJ1-2	TGCAGCGTTGAGGGGACAGGCAACTATGGCTACACCTTC	CSVEGTGNYGYTF
TRBV15	15	.	.	TRBJ2-7	TGTGCCACCAGCAAGACTCGGGAGTACCCCTACGAGCAGTACTTC	CATSKTREYPYEQYF
TRBV10-1	16	.	.	TRBJ2-7	TGCGCCAGCAGCAACTCAAGGGGCCGAGCAGGTTACGAGCAGTACTTC	CASSNSRGRAGYEQYF
TRBV19	15	.	once	TRBJ1-3	TGTGCCAGTGGAGTCGACAGGACGGGGGGAAACACCATATATTTT	CASGVDRTGGNTIYF
TRBV28	14	.	.	TRBJ2-7	TGTGCCAGCAGTTTGACTTTGGGGTCCTACGAGCAGTACTTC	CASSLTLGSYEQYF
TRBV6-6	16	TRBD2	.	TRBJ2-5	TGTGCCAGCAGCCTAGCGGGAGGGACTAACGAAGAGACCCAGTACTTC	CASSLAGGTNEETQYF
TRBV6-1	15	.	.	TRBJ2-3	TGTGCCAGCAGCCCACCGGGACTGAGCACAGATACGCAGTATTTT	CASSPPGLSTDTQYF
TRBV2	13	.	.	TRBJ2-4	TGTGCCAGCAGATCGCCCGGGATGAACATTCAGTACTTC	CASRSPGMNIQYF
TRBV9	13	.	once	TRBJ1-2	TGTGCCAGCAGCGTAGCTAGTAACTATGGCTACACCTTC	CASSVASNYGYTF
TRBV9	12	.	.	TRBJ2-3	TGTGCCAGCAGCTTGGAACCAGATACGCAGTATTTT	CASSLEPDTQYF
TRBV9	16	.	.	TRBJ2-1	TGTGCCAGCAGCGTCGTGGGGGAGACTACCTACAATGAGCAGTTCTTC	CASSVVGETTYNEQFF
TRBV23-1	16	.	once	TRBJ1-3	TGCGCCAGCAGTCAGGGACTCGGGGGGCGAGGAAACACCATATATTTT	CASSQGLGGRGNTIYF
TRBV6-1	15	.	once	TRBJ1-6	TGTGCCAGCAGTGAAGTCGGGATCAGTGATTCACCCCTCCACTTT	CASSEVGISDSPLHF
TRBV28	13	.	.	TRBJ2-5	TGTGCCAGCACTCTGGCCGGGGGTGAGACCCAGTACTTC	CASTLAGGETQYF
TRBV7-2	17	TRBD2	.	TRBJ2-6	TGTGCCAGCAGCTTAGAGGGACTAGAAACTGGGGCCAACGTCCTGACTTTC	CASSLEGLETGANVLTF
TRBV28	13	.	.	TRBJ1-5	TGTGCCAGCAGTTTAGTGATAGGTCAGCCCCAGCATTTT	CASSLVIGQPQHF
TRBV27	16	.	.	TRBJ2-1	TGTGCCAGCAGTTTGGAGGGACTGGCCGGCTACAATGAGCAGTTCTTC	CASSLEGLAGYNEQFF
TRBV19	15	TRBD2	.	TRBJ2-7	TGTGCCAGTAGTACCGGACTAGCGGGAGCCTACGAGCAGTACTTC	CASSTGLAGAYEQYF
TRBV7-3	15	.	.	TRBJ2-7	TGTGCCAGCAGCTCTGACGGGCAAAATGCGAACGAGCAGTACTTC	CASSSDGQNANEQYF
TRBV11-3	13	.	.	TRBJ2-7	TGTGCCAGCTCATCCTGGCGGTATTACGAGCAGTACTTC	CASSSWRYYEQYF
TRBV9	14	.	.	TRBJ2-7	TGTGCCAGCAGCGTAGGGCCACAGGTCAACGAGCAGTACTTC	CASSVGPQVNEQYF
TRBV7-9	15	TRBD2	.	TRBJ2-7	TGTGCCAGCAGCTCCTTCGGGACTAGCGGGAGGTTCCAGTACTTC	CASSSFGTSGRFQYF
TRBV4-1	15	.	.	TRBJ2-2	TGCGCCAGCAGCGACGAGACGGCTTTTGTCGGGGAGCTGTTTTTT	CASSDETAFVGELFF
TRBV11-2	15	.	.	TRBJ2-1	TGTGCCAGCAGTCTACAGGGTAGCTCCTACAATGAGCAGTTCTTC	CASSLQGSSYNEQFF
TRBV7-2	14	TRBD1	.	TRBJ2-7	TGTGCCAGCAGCCCTGGGACAGTCTCCTACGAGCAGTACTTC	CASSPGTVSYEQYF
TRBV29-1	13	.	once	TRBJ2-1	TGCAGCGTTGAATGGGACAACTACAATGAGCAGTTCTTC	CSVEWDNYNEQFF
TRBV10-2	16	TRBD1	.	TRBJ2-7	TGCGCCAGCAGTGCCCGGACAGGGATGATCGCCTACGAGCAGTACTTC	CASSARTGMIAYEQYF
TRBV28	14	TRBD2	.	TRBJ2-7	TGTGCCAGCAGGGTGACTAGCGGGAGCTACGAGCAGTACTTC	CASRVTSGSYEQYF
TRBV4-1	13	.	.	TRBJ2-7	TGCGCCAGCAGCCCTCGACGGGGCTACGAGCAGTACTTC	CASSPRRGYEQYF
TRBV6-5	14	TRBD1	.	TRBJ1-2	TGTGCCAGCAGTCCCCCGACAGGGTCTGAGGGCTACACCTTC	CASSPPTGSEGYTF
TRBV11-2	13	.	.	TRBJ2-3	TGTGCCAGCAGCCTCGGGGCTTCAGATACGCAGTATTTT	CASSLGASDTQYF
TRBV13	17	TRBD2	.	TRBJ2-7	TGTGCCAGCAGCTTAGGCCCGGGACTAGTGAGTATCTACGAGCAGTACTTC	CASSLGPGLVSIYEQYF
TRBV27	16	TRBD1	.	TRBJ2-5	TGTGCCAGCAGTTTAGGTGTAACAGGGGGCCGGGAGACCCAGTACTTC	CASSLGVTGGRETQYF
TRBV27	15	.	.	TRBJ1-5	TGTGCCAGCAGTTTACTAGCAGGGGACAATCAGCCCCAGCATTTT	CASSLLAGDNQPQHF
TRBV4-1	16	.	.	TRBJ2-5	TGCGCCAGCAGCCAAGGAGGTTCCCAGCTACTTGAGACCCAGTACTTC	CASSQGGSQLLETQYF